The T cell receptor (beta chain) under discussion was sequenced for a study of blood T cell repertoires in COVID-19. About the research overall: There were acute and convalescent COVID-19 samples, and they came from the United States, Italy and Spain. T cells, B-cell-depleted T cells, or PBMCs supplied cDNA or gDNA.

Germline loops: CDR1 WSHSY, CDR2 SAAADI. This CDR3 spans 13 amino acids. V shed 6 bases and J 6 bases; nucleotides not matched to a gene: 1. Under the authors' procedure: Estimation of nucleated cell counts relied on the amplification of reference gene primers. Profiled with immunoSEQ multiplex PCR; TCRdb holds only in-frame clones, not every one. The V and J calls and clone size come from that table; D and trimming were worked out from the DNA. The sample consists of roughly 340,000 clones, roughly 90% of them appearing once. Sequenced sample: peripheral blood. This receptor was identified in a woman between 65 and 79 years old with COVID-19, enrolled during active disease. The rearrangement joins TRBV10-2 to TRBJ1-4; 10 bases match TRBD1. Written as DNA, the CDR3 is TGCGCCAGCAGGGGGACAGGGGATGAAAAACTGTTTTTT. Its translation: CASRGTGDEKLFF.